One sample yielded the 5 T cell receptor beta chains listed below, sequenced in a study of T cell repertoires in cytomegalovirus infection. TCRdb ran MiXCR on the reads and lists one entry per CDR3 protein. The table lists around 540,000 distinct CDR3 sequences, around 35% of them singletons. These receptors are not linked to any known antigen. Sequencing was performed on cultured PBMCs, taken from culture after CMV antigen stimulation. Every receptor here comes from a human donor in good health (CMV status not recorded). Some clones in this sample may be carry-over from other donors' samples.

This clonotype was detected a few times. The rearrangement joins TRBV7-2 to TRBJ1-1, with unresolved D. The germline CDR1 and CDR2 sequences are SGHTA and FQGNSA. Trimming removed 5 bases at V and 5 bases at J, with 15 bases between. The CDR3 loop spans 14 amino acids. The CDR3 loop reads CASSAPSSGTEAFF. CDR3 sequence (DNA): TGTGCCAGCAGCGCCCCGTCTTCTGGAACTGAAGCTTTCTTT.

The rearrangement joins TRBV7-8 to TRBJ2-1, with D tentatively TRBD2 (5 bases). The CDR3 has 14 residues. V lost 3 bases, J lost 8 bases, and 14 bases lay in between. From germline, CDR1 is SGHVS and CDR2 FQNEAQ. CDR3 nucleotide sequence: TGTGCCAGCAGCTTCCTGAGCGGAAGGGATGAGCAGTTCTTC. Its translation is CASSFLSGRDEQFF.

This chain connects TRBV7-9 to TRBJ1-4; TRBD1 agrees at 9 bases. The CDR3 has 18 residues. V was clipped by 1 base and J by 0 bases; unmatched bases: 6. The germline CDR1 and CDR2 sequences are SEHNR and FQNEAQ (reference sequence). The CDR3 DNA reads TGTGCCAGCAGCTTAGGAGGGACAGGGATCGCAACTAATGAAAAACTGTTTTTT. Amino acids: CASSLGGTGIATNEKLFF.

The chain links TRBV7-9 to TRBJ2-6; perhaps TRBD1 as D (6 bases). The CDR3 is made up of 17 amino acids. V dropped 6 bases and J dropped 1 base, with 16 bases sitting between them. Germline-derived CDR1 and CDR2 are SEHNR and FQNEAQ (reference sequence). The CDR3: CASRRNQGPSGANVLTF. The DNA for the CDR3 is TGTGCCAGCAGACGCAACCAGGGGCCGTCTGGGGCCAACGTCCTGACTTTC.

The table lists this clonotype with a few counts. This sequence joins TRBV20-1 and TRBJ1-1, with D maybe TRBD1 (5 bases). The germline CDR1 and CDR2 sequences are DFQATT and SNEGSKA (reference sequence). CDR3 length: 13 amino acids. Between the trimmed V and J ends, which lost 1 base and 3 bases, there was a span of 9 bases. CDR3 sequence (DNA): TGCAGTGCTAGAGGGGGGAAGTACACTGAAGCTTTCTTT. Its translation: CSARGGKYTEAFF.